A single sample gave rise to the 4 T cell receptor beta chains below, sequenced in a study of cytomegalovirus exposure and HLA in healthy donors. Assay: immunoSEQ multiplex PCR; the TCRdb copy retains only in-frame clones and omits some. The sample holds about 66,000 clones, 95% to 97% seen once. The sequenced sample consisted of PBMCs. Receptors were obtained from a woman aged 18 to 35 in good health and CMV-seropositive.

This clone appeared once. This rearrangement joins TRBV6-6 to TRBJ2-3; TRBD1 matches at 7 bases. This CDR3 comprises 16 residues. The ends lost 1 base at V and 4 bases at J; junction bases unmatched: 8. Germline-derived CDR1 and CDR2 are MNHNY and SVGAGI (reference sequence). The CDR3 DNA reads as TGTGCCAGCAGTTACTACAGGGGTGGAGATTCAGATACGCAGTATTTT. Amino acids: CASSYYRGGDSDTQYF.

V usage is TRBV4-2 and J usage is TRBJ1-6; D is uncertain. Per the germline V gene, CDR1 is LGHNA and CDR2 is YNFKEQ. The CDR3 has 15 amino acids. V lost 2 bases and J 8 bases, leaving 13 bases between the germline ends. The CDR3 coding sequence is TGTGCCAGCAGCCAAATCGGGGTAAGGGATTCACCCCTCCACTTT. Translating gives CASSQIGVRDSPLHF.

The chain is built from TRBV10-3 and TRBJ1-5, with a possible D match to TRBD1 (6 bases). The CDR3 spans 13 residues. V lost 3 bases to trimming and J lost 6 bases, with 9 bases between them. CDR1 and CDR2 (germline): ENHRY, SYGVKD. The CDR3 here is CAISDKQGQPQHF. CDR3 DNA sequence: TGTGCCATCAGTGATAAACAGGGTCAGCCCCAGCATTTT.

The chain recombines TRBV5-4 with TRBJ1-4; D might be TRBD1 (5 bases). Trimming left V 3 bases short and J 7 bases short, with 10 bases between. This CDR3 region has 13 residues. Germline V gene lookup returns CDR1 SGHNT and CDR2 YYREEE (reference sequence). DNA of the CDR3: TGTGCCAGCAGCTGGGCGCAGGGTGAAAAACTGTTTTTT. It yields the protein CASSWAQGEKLFF.